A single sample gave rise to the 29 T cell receptor beta chains below, sequenced in a study of T cell responses to AZD1222 COVID-19 vaccine. Only in-frame clones appear in the TCRdb table, and some are missing; sequencing was by immunoSEQ multiplex PCR. In the table there are about 75,000 clones, approximately 88% of which are singletons. The specimen comprised peripheral blood, sampled 28 days after the second dose of the MenACWY control vaccine. The receptor source for this set is an adult who received the MenACWY meningococcal vaccine as a control.

The chain carries TRBV18 and TRBJ2-5, with TRBD1 matching over 7 bases. The V segment lost 2 bases and the J segment 5 bases; nucleotides outside the gene matches: 14. Germline-derived CDR1 and CDR2 are KGHSH and LQKENI. The length of the CDR3 is 17 residues. In DNA, the CDR3 is TGTGCCAGCTCACCAACGGGACAGCCTGGCGCAGGGGAGACCCAGTACTTC. It is translated as CASSPTGQPGAGETQYF.

The V call is TRBV3-1 (or the pseudogene TRBV3-2), the J call TRBJ2-1, with 9 bases aligning to TRBD1. The ends lost 4 bases at V and 4 bases at J; junction bases unmatched: 8. This CDR3 comprises 16 residues. Per the germline V gene, CDR1 is LGHDT and CDR2 is YNNKEL (reference sequence). CDR3 region: CASSLITGGSYNEQFF. CDR3 in DNA: TGTGCCAGCAGCCTTATAACAGGGGGCAGTTACAATGAGCAGTTCTTC.

This sequence joins TRBV19 and TRBJ2-3, with 10 bases aligning to TRBD2. CDR3 size: 15 residues. V trimming: 6 bases; J trimming: 9 bases; junction bases outside the gene matches: 12. CDR1 and CDR2 (germline): LNHDA, SQIVND (reference sequence). The CDR3 sequence: CASSSSGGHPETQYF. The DNA for the CDR3 is TGTGCCAGTAGCTCTAGCGGGGGCCATCCGGAGACGCAGTATTTT.

The V and J genes are TRBV5-1 and TRBJ1-1; 9 bases are a match to TRBD1. Germline CDR1 SGHRS, CDR2 YFSETQ. The CDR3 has 15 residues. V lost 3 bases to trimming and J lost 4 bases; unmatched junction nucleotides: 7. CDR3 DNA: TGCGCCAGCAGCTGGGACAGGGACGTATCCACTGAAGCTTTCTTT. This translates into CASSWDRDVSTEAFF.

This chain links TRBV7-9 with TRBJ2-6; D not certain. Germline CDR1 reads SEHNR; CDR2 reads FQNEAQ (reference sequence). Trimming left V 1 base short and J 6 bases short, with 10 bases between. The CDR3 loop spans 15 amino acids. For the CDR3, the DNA is TGTGCCAGCAGCTTAGTCCCTCCCGAGGCCAACGTCCTGACTTTC. Translating it yields CASSLVPPEANVLTF.

This chain joins TRBV6-2 or TRBV6-3 and TRBJ2-4, with D possibly TRBD1 on 6 matching bases. Trimming took 5 bases from V and 8 from J, leaving 10 bases between them. Germline-derived CDR1 and CDR2 are MNHEY and SVGEGT. This CDR3 contains 12 residues. The CDR3 spells CASSATGDIQYF. CDR3 in DNA: TGTGCCAGCAGTGCGACAGGAGACATTCAGTACTTC.

The V gene is TRBV4-2, the J gene TRBJ1-2; D not certain. V gave up 0 bases and J gave up 8 bases, with 13 bases separating them. CDR3 length: 14 amino acids. Per the germline V gene, CDR1 is LGHNA and CDR2 is YNFKEQ. The CDR3 sequence: CASSQDRVAGGYTF. The CDR3 nucleotides are TGTGCCAGCAGCCAAGATAGGGTAGCTGGCGGCTACACCTTC.

The gene calls are TRBV7-9 and TRBJ1-2; D gene ambiguous. The CDR3 extends over 13 amino acids. The V end lost 2 bases, the J end lost 2 bases, and 6 bases lay between the germline ends. Germline V gene data show CDR1 as SEHNR and CDR2 as FQNEAQ (reference sequence). In nucleotides, the CDR3 is TGTGCCAGCAGCTTAAGGCAGAACTATGGCTACACCTTC. Protein: CASSLRQNYGYTF.

The genes are TRBV7-3 and TRBJ2-3; 13 bases fit TRBD2. The CDR3 runs to 16 residues. Germline lookup yields CDR1 SGHTA and CDR2 FQGTGA. V lost 4 bases and J lost 0; bases outside the gene matches: 1. CDR3 DNA sequence: TGTGCCAGCAGCTCGGGACTAGCGGGGAGCACAGATACGCAGTATTTT. This codes for CASSSGLAGSTDTQYF.

V gene TRBV6-2 or TRBV6-3 combines with J gene TRBJ2-1; D perhaps matches TRBD2 (5 bases). V lost 0 bases and J 4 bases, leaving 13 bases between the germline ends. Per germline, CDR1 MNHEY and CDR2 SVGEGT. The CDR3 is made up of 16 amino acids. CDR3 sequence reads: CASSYSLRTVYNEQFF. The CDR3 region has the DNA TGTGCCAGCAGTTACTCTCTCCGGACTGTTTACAATGAGCAGTTCTTC.

This chain links TRBV5-1 with TRBJ1-1; D not certain. CDR3 length: 13 residues. Trimming took 0 bases from V and 10 from J, leaving 13 bases between them. Germline V gene lookup returns CDR1 SGHRS and CDR2 YFSETQ. This CDR3 is CASSLELGLPAFF. CDR3 coding DNA: TGCGCCAGCAGCTTGGAGTTAGGGCTTCCAGCTTTCTTT.

The chain carries TRBV6-6 and TRBJ1-5; 7 bases map to TRBD1. The trim removed 7 bases at V and 3 bases at J, leaving 6 bases unmatched. Germline V gives CDR1 MNHNY, CDR2 SVGAGI (reference sequence). The CDR3 totals 14 residues. The CDR3 spells CASTKGAVNQPQHF. The CDR3 DNA is TGTGCCAGCACGAAGGGGGCGGTCAATCAGCCCCAGCATTTT.

The V and J genes are TRBV19 and TRBJ2-1, with a tentative D call TRBD1 (7 bases). The CDR3 runs 13 residues. V lost 6 bases and J lost 12, with 18 bases in between. Germline V CDR1 and CDR2: LNHDA, SQIVND (reference sequence). CDR3 protein: CASSTPGGLRQFF. In DNA, the CDR3 is TGTGCCAGTAGCACCCCAGGGGGGCTAAGGCAGTTCTTC. The full variable domain, completed using reference TRBV19 and TRBJ2-1, is DGGITQSPKYLFRKEGQNVTLSCEQNLNHDAMYWYRQDPGQGLRLIYYSQIVNDFQKGDIAEGYSVSREKKESFPLTVTSAQKNPTAFYLCASSTPGGLRQFFGPGTRLTVL.

This rearrangement joins TRBV28 to TRBJ1-1; 8 positions match TRBD1. V shed 2 bases, J shed 7 bases, and the junction held 15 bases outside the gene matches. The CDR3 loop spans 17 amino acids. Germline V gives CDR1 MDHEN, CDR2 SYDVKM. The CDR3 sequence is CASSLAQGVNFAREAFF. The CDR3 DNA reads TGTGCCAGCAGTTTAGCACAGGGGGTTAATTTCGCACGTGAAGCTTTCTTT.

The chain has TRBV11-2 and TRBJ1-2; D uncertain. Deletions cut 0 bases from V and 4 bases from J, with 9 bases between. The length of the CDR3 is 14 residues. From germline, CDR1 is SGHAT and CDR2 FQNNGV. The CDR3 protein is CASSLEPSPYGYTF. In nucleotides, the CDR3 is TGTGCCAGCAGCTTAGAGCCGAGTCCCTATGGCTACACCTTC.

The table lists this clone with a count of one. V is TRBV19 and J is TRBJ2-4, with 9 nucleotides matching TRBD1. The germline V gene has CDR1 LNHDA and CDR2 SQIVND (reference sequence). CDR3 size: 15 residues. The V gene end was trimmed by 6 bases and the J gene end by 0 bases; junction bases not matched to a gene: 3. CDR3 protein: CASSRQGGAKNIQYF. CDR3 nucleotides: TGTGCCAGTAGCCGACAGGGGGGAGCCAAAAACATTCAGTACTTC.

This clone appeared a few times. The chain couples TRBV9 to TRBJ1-4; perhaps TRBD1 as D (5 bases). There are 15 residues in the CDR3. CDR1 SGDLS and CDR2 YYNGEE come from the germline V gene. The V end lost 2 bases, the J end lost 6 bases, and 14 bases lay between the germline ends. The CDR3 nucleotides read TGTGCCAGCAGCGTCCAGGCGGGGGTCGATGAAAAACTGTTTTTT. Amino acids: CASSVQAGVDEKLFF.

Regarding this clone: Germline is not matched at one junction end, which may reflect a read error. The rearrangement uses TRBV18 and TRBJ1-5; a possible D gene is TRBD1 (6 bases). CDR3 length: 14 residues. Germline CDR1 is KGHSH and CDR2 is LQKENI. CDR3 region: CASSPLGGNQPQHF. CDR3 DNA sequence: TGTGCCAGCTCGCCCCTGGGGGGCAACCAGCCCCAGCATTTT.

The genes are TRBV4-3 and TRBJ2-5; D gene ambiguous. The ends were cut back, 0 bases at V and 7 bases at J, with 12 bases in the middle. This CDR3 contains 14 residues. The germline gives CDR1 LGHNA, CDR2 YSLEER. This CDR3 reads CASSQDPSVGTQYF. The CDR3 bases are TGCGCCAGCAGCCAAGATCCGTCCGTGGGGACCCAGTACTTC.

The rearrangement links TRBV19 to TRBJ1-3; D not resolved. This CDR3 is built from 14 residues. Germline V CDR1 and CDR2: LNHDA, SQIVND (reference sequence). The germline V and J ends were trimmed by 0 bases and 0 bases, with 3 bases remaining between them. The CDR3, as DNA: TGTGCCAGTAGTATAGACCACTCTGGAAACACCATATATTTT. This sequence encodes CASSIDHSGNTIYF.

This sequence joins TRBV6-6 and TRBJ1-4; no clear D. Germline CDR1 reads MNHNY; CDR2 reads SVGAGI (reference sequence). The CDR3 has 15 residues. V was pared by 5 bases and J by 3 bases, with 13 bases between. CDR3 in amino acids: CASSSGGQANEKLFF. The DNA for the CDR3 is TGTGCCAGCAGTAGTGGAGGGCAAGCTAATGAAAAACTGTTTTTT.

The chain employs TRBV3-1 (or the pseudogene TRBV3-2) and TRBJ1-2, with 7 bases that match TRBD1. CDR3 length equals 16 residues. In germline, CDR1 is LGHDT, CDR2 YNNKEL (reference sequence). V shed 0 bases and J 8 bases; nucleotides not matched to a gene: 12. CDR3 DNA: TGTGCCAGCAGCCAAGACCCGGATCACAGGGGTTACGGCTACACCTTC. Translated: CASSQDPDHRGYGYTF.

V gene TRBV9 combines with J gene TRBJ1-3; no clear D gene. Per germline, CDR1 SGDLS and CDR2 YYNGEE. Trimming left V 1 base short and J 4 bases short, with 12 bases between. CDR3 length: 15 residues. The CDR3 is CASSVSMGRGNTIYF. CDR3 coding DNA: TGTGCCAGCAGCGTATCCATGGGCAGAGGAAACACCATATATTTT.

The chain's CDR3 is CAWSAIANSPLHF. CDR3 DNA: TGTGCCTGGAGTGCAATAGCTAATTCACCCCTCCACTTT. The chain couples TRBV30 to TRBJ1-6, with unresolved D. The CDR3 is 13 residues long. V was clipped by 1 base and J by 6 bases, with 7 bases between them. Germline V gives CDR1 GTSNPN, CDR2 SVGIG (reference sequence).

CDR3 sequence reads: CASSAQGTGYTF. The CDR3 DNA sequence: TGTGCCAGCAGTGCTCAGGGTACTGGCTACACCTTC. The rearrangement links TRBV12-3 or TRBV12-4 to TRBJ1-2, with D tentatively TRBD1 (5 bases). There are 12 residues in the CDR3. The V and J ends lost 5 bases and 7 bases respectively, with 11 bases between them.

The chain carries TRBV18 and TRBJ1-5; 9 bases are shared with TRBD1. CDR1 and CDR2 from the germline V gene are KGHSH and LQKENI. The CDR3 runs to 14 residues. Trimming removed 6 bases from V and 6 bases from J; junction bases left unmatched: 6. The CDR3 loop is CASSPRDRAQPQHF. As DNA, the CDR3 is TGTGCCAGCTCCCCCCGGGACAGGGCTCAGCCCCAGCATTTT.

The chain uses TRBV14 and TRBJ1-1; D is possibly TRBD1 (6 bases). The V and J ends lost 1 base and 2 bases respectively, with 14 bases between them. From germline, CDR1 is SGHDN and CDR2 FVKESK. CDR3 length: 16 amino acids. DNA for the CDR3: TGTGCCAGCAGCCAAGTAGCGGGGGGCCACAACACTGAAGCTTTCTTT. It yields the protein CASSQVAGGHNTEAFF.

The chain carries TRBV19 and TRBJ1-5, with D perhaps TRBD1 (5 bases). V lost 3 bases, J lost 7 bases, and 10 bases lay in between. The CDR3 runs to 13 residues. From germline, CDR1 is LNHDA and CDR2 SQIVND (reference sequence). In nucleotides, the CDR3 is TGTGCCAGTAGTATTAGTTGGGACCAGCCCCAGCATTTT. This gives the protein CASSISWDQPQHF.

The chain recombines TRBV2 with TRBJ2-2; TRBD2 might be the D (6 bases). The CDR3 runs to 14 residues. Per germline, CDR1 SNHLY and CDR2 FYNNEI. Between the trimmed V and J ends, which lost 4 bases and 4 bases, there was a span of 10 bases. CDR3 loop: CASSGRGFTGELFF. CDR3 in DNA: TGTGCCAGCAGTGGCCGGGGGTTCACCGGGGAGCTGTTTTTT.